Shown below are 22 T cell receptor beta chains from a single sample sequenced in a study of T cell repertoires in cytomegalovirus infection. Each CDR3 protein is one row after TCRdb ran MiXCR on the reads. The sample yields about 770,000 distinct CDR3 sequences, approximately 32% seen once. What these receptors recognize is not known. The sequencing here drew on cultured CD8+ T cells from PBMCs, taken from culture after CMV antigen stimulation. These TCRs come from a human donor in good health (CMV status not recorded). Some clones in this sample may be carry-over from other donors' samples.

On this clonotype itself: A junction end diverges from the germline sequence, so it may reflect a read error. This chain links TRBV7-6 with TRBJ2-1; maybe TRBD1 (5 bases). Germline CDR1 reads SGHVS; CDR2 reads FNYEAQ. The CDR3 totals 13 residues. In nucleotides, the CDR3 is TGTGCTAGCAGCCCATCTCAGGGAAGTGAGCAGTTCTTC. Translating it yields CASSPSQGSEQFF.

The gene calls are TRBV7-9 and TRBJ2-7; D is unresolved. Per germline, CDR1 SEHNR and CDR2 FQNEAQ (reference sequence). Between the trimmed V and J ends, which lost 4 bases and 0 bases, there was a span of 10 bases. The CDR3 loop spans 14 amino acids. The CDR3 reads CASSSDPASYEQYV. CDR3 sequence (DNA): TGTGCCAGCAGCTCTGACCCTGCCTCCTACGAGCAGTACGTC.

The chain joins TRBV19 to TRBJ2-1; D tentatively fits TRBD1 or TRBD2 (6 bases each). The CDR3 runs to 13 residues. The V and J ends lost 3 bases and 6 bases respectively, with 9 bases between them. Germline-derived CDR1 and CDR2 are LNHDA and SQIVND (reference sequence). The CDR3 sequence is CASSIGGVNEQFF. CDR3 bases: TGTGCCAGTAGTATCGGGGGCGTCAATGAGCAGTTCTTC. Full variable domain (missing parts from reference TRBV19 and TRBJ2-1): DGGITQSPKYLFRKEGQNVTLSCEQNLNHDAMYWYRQDPGQGLRLIYYSQIVNDFQKGDIAEGYSVSREKKESFPLTVTSAQKNPTAFYLCASSIGGVNEQFFGPGTRLTVL.

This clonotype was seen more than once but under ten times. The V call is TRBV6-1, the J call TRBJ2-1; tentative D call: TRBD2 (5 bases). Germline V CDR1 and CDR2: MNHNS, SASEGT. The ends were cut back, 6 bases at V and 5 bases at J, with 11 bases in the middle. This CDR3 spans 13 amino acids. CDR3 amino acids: CASSPDFDNEQFF. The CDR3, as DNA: TGTGCCAGCAGCCCGGACTTCGACAATGAGCAGTTCTTC.

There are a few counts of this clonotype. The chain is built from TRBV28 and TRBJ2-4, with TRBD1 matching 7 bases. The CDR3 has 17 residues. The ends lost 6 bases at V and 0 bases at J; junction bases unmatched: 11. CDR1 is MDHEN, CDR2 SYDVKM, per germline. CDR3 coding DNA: TGTGCCAGCAGGGACCGACAGGGCCTACTAGCCAAAAACATTCAGTACTTC. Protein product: CASRDRQGLLAKNIQYF.

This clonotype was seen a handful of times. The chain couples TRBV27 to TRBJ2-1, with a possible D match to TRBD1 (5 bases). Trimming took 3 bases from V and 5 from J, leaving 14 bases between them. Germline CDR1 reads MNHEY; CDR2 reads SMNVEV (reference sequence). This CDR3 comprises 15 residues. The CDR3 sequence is CASSFLQAEDNEQFF. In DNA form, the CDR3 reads TGTGCCAGCAGTTTTTTACAGGCGGAAGACAATGAGCAGTTCTTC.

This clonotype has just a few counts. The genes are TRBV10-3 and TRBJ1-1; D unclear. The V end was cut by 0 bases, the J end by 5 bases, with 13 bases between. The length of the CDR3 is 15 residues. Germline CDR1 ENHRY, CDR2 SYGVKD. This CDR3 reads CAISESVAVKTEAFF. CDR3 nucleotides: TGTGCCATCAGTGAGTCGGTAGCCGTCAAGACTGAAGCTTTCTTT.

The CDR3: CASSLAATDSSYNEQFF. The CDR3 bases are TGTGCCAGCTCACTAGCCGCGACAGATAGCTCCTACAATGAGCAGTTCTTC. V is TRBV18 and J is TRBJ2-1; possibly TRBD1 for D (5 bases). Trimming pared 4 bases from V and 0 bases from J, leaving 16 bases between. This CDR3 spans 17 amino acids. The V gene's germline CDR1 is KGHSH and CDR2 LQKENI.

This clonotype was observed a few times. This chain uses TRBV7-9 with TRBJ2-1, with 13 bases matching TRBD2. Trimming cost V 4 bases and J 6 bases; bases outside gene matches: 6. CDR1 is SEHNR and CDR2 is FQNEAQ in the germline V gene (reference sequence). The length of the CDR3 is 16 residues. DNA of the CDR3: TGTGCCAGCAGCTCACCGACTAGCGGGGGGTCCAATGAGCAGTTCTTC. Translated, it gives CASSSPTSGGSNEQFF.

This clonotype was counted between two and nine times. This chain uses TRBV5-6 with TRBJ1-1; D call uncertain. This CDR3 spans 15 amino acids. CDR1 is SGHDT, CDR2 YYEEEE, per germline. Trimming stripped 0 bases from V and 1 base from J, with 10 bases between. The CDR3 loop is CASSLEPETNTEAFF. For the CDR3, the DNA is TGTGCCAGCAGCTTGGAACCGGAGACGAACACTGAAGCTTTCTTT.

The DNA for the CDR3 is TGCAGCGTTGGAGGTCTTGAAGCTTTCTTT. It specifies CSVGGLEAFF. The V gene is TRBV29-1, the J gene TRBJ1-1; D gene uncertain. Germline CDR1 and CDR2: SQVTM and ANQGSEA. The CDR3 loop spans 10 amino acids. V was shortened by 4 bases and J by 7 bases, with 7 bases between the two germline ends.

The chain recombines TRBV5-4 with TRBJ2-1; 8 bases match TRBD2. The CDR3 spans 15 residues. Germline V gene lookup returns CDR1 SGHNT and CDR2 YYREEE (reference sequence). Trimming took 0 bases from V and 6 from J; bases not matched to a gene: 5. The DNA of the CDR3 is TGTGCCAGCAGCTTGGTAGGGACTAGGGTCAATGAGCAGTTCTTC. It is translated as CASSLVGTRVNEQFF.

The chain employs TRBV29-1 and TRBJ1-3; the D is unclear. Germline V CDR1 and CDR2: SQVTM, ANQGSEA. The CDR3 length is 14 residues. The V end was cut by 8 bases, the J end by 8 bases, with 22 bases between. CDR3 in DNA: TGCAGCCCCACTCGGACCCTTCTCGGGGACACCATATATTTT. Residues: CSPTRTLLGDTIYF.

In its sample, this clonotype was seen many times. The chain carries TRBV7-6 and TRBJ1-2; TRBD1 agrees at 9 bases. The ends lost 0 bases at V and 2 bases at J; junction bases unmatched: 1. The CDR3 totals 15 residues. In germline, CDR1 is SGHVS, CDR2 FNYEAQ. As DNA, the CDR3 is TGTGCCAGCAGCTTAGCGGACAGGGGAAACTATGGCTACACCTTC. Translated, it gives CASSLADRGNYGYTF.

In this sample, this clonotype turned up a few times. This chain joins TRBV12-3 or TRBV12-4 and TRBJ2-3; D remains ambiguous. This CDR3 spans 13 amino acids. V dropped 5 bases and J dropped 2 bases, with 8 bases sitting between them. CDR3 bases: TGTGCCAGCAGTGCCGTGCCCACAGATACGCAGTATTTT. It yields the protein CASSAVPTDTQYF.

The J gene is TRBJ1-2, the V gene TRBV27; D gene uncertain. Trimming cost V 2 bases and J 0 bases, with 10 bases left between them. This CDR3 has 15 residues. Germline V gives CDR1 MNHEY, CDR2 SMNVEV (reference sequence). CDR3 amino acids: CASSLGAPTNYGYTF. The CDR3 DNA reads TGTGCCAGCAGTTTAGGAGCACCGACTAACTATGGCTACACCTTC.

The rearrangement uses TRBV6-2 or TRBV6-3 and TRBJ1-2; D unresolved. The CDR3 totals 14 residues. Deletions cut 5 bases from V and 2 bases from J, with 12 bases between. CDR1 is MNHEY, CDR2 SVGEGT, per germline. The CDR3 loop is CASSRAGSNYGYTF. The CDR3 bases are TGTGCCAGCAGTCGCGCGGGTTCCAACTATGGCTACACCTTC.

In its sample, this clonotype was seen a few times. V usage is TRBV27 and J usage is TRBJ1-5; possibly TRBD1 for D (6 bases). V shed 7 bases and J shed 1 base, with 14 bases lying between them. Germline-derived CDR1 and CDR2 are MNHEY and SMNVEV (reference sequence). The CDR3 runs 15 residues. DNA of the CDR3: TGTGCCAGCAACCCACAGGGTCGGAGCAATCAGCCCCAGCATTTT. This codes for CASNPQGRSNQPQHF.

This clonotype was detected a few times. The CDR3 spells CASSPEASLFYEQYF. CDR3 DNA sequence: TGTGCCAGCAGTCCAGAGGCTTCACTATTCTACGAGCAGTACTTC. The chain uses TRBV6-1 and TRBJ2-7, with D unclear. The CDR3 is 15 residues long. Per the germline V gene, CDR1 is MNHNS and CDR2 is SASEGT. V was cut by 5 bases and J by 3 bases, with 17 bases left in between.

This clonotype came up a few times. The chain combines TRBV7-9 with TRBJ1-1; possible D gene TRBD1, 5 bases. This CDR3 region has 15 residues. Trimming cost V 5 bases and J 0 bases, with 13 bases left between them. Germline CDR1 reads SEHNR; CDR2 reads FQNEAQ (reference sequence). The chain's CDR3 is CASSTSVRVNTEAFF. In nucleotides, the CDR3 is TGTGCCAGCAGCACCTCAGTCAGGGTGAACACTGAAGCTTTCTTT.

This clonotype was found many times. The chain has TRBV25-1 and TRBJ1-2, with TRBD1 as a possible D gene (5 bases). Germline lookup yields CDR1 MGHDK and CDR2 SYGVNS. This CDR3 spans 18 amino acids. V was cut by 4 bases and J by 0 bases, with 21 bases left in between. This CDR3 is CASSGLLKGSETNYGYTF. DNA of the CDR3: TGTGCCAGCAGTGGCCTCTTAAAGGGGAGCGAAACTAACTATGGCTACACCTTC.

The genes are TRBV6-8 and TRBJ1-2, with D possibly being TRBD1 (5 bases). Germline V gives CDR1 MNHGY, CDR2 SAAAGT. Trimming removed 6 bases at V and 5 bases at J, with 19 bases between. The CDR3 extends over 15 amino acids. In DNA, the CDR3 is TGTGCCAGCAGCTATACCGGGGGGGGATGGTATGGCTACACCTTC. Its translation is CASSYTGGGWYGYTF.